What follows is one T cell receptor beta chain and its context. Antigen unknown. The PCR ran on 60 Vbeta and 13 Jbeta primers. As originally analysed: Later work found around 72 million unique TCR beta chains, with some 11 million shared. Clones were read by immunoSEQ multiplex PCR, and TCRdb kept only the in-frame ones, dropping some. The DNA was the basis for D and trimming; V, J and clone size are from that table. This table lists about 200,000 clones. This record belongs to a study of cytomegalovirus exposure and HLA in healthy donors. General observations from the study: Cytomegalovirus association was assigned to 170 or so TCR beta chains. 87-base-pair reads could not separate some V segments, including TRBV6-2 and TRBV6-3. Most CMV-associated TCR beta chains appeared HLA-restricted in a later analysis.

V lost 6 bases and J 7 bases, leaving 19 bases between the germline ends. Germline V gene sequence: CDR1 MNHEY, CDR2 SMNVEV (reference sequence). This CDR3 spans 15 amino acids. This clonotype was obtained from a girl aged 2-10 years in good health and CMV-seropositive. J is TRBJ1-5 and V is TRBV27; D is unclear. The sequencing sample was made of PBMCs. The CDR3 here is CASSPNGRRGQPQHF. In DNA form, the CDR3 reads TGTGCCAGCAGCCCCAATGGACGGCGGGGACAGCCCCAGCATTTT.